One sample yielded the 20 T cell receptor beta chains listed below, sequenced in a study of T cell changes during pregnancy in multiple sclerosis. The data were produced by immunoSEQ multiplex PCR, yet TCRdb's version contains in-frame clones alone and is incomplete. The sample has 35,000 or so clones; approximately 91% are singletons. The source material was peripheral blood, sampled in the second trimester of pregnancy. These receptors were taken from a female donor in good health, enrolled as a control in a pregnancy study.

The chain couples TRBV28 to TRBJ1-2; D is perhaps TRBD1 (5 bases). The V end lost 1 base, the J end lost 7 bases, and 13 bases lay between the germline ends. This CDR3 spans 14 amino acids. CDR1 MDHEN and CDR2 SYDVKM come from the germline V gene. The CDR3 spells CASSLLGGLSGYTF. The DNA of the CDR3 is TGTGCCAGCAGTTTATTGGGGGGGTTGAGTGGCTACACCTTC.

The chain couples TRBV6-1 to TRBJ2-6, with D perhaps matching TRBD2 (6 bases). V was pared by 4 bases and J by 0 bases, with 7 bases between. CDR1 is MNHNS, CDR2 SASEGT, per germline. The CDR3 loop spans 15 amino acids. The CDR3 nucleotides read TGTGCCAGCAGTGCCGGGAGCTCTGGGGCCAACGTCCTGACTTTC. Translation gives CASSAGSSGANVLTF.

CDR3 loop: CASSESRRANEQFF. For the CDR3, the DNA is TGCGCCAGCAGTGAGTCTCGGAGAGCCAATGAGCAGTTCTTC. J is TRBJ2-1 and V is TRBV10-1; no definite D call. The ends were cut back, 0 bases at V and 6 bases at J, with 9 bases in the middle. Germline CDR1 is WNHNN and CDR2 is SYGVQD (reference sequence). CDR3 length equals 14 residues.

The CDR3 here is CASSFPGQGAEQYF. The CDR3, as DNA: TGTGCCAGCAGTTTCCCGGGACAGGGCGCTGAGCAGTACTTC. The chain links TRBV28 to TRBJ2-7, with 9 nucleotides matching TRBD1. V lost 3 bases and J lost 7; bases outside the gene matches: 7. The CDR3 spans 14 residues. The germline CDR1 and CDR2 sequences are MDHEN and SYDVKM. The full variable domain, completed using reference TRBV28 and TRBJ2-7, is DVKVTQSSRYLVKRTGEKVFLECVQDMDHENMFWYRQDPGLGLRLIYFSYDVKMKEKGDIPEGYSVSREKKERFSLILESASTNQTSMYLCASSFPGQGAEQYFGPGTRLTVT.

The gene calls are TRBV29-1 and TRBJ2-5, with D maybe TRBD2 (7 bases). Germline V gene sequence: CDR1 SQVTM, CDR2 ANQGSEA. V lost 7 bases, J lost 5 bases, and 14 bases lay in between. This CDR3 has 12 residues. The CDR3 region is CSAGGGRETQYF. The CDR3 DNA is TGCAGCGCTGGGGGGGGCCGGGAGACCCAGTACTTC.

This chain's CDR3 is CASSIGGGQSNEQFF. In nucleotides, the CDR3 is TGTGCCAGTAGTATAGGTGGGGGACAAAGTAATGAGCAGTTCTTC. The gene calls are TRBV19 and TRBJ2-1; weak D call: TRBD1 (6 bases). CDR3 length: 15 amino acids. Germline CDR1 reads LNHDA; CDR2 reads SQIVND (reference sequence). Deletions cut 1 base from V and 7 bases from J, with 14 bases between.

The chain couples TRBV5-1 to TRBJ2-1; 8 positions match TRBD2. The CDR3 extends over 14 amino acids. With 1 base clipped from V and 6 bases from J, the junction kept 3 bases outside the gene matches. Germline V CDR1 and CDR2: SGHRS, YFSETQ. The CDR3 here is CASSLRLAGNEQFF. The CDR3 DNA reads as TGCGCCAGCAGCTTGCGGCTAGCGGGCAATGAGCAGTTCTTC.

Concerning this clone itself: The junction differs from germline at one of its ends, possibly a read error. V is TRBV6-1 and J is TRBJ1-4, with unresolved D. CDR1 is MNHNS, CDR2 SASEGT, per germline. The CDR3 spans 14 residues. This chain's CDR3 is CASGELSGAEKLFF. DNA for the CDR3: TGTGCCAGCGGTGAGTTGAGCGGCGCCGAAAAACTGTTTTTT.

The CDR3 spells CASSLGTGVLNQPQHF. The CDR3 nucleotides read TGTGCCAGCAGCTTAGGGACAGGGGTCCTCAATCAGCCCCAGCATTTT. This chain links TRBV5-6 with TRBJ1-5; 10 bases agree with TRBD1. Germline V gene data show CDR1 as SGHDT and CDR2 as YYEEEE. The CDR3 runs 16 residues. Losses at the gene ends were 2 bases for V and 3 bases for J; bases not matched to a gene: 5.

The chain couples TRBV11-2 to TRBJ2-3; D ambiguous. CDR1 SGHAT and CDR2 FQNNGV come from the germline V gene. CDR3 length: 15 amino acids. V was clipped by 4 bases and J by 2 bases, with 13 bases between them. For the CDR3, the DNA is TGTGCCAGCAGCTCTTCTCCCCTATTCACAGATACGCAGTATTTT. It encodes CASSSSPLFTDTQYF.

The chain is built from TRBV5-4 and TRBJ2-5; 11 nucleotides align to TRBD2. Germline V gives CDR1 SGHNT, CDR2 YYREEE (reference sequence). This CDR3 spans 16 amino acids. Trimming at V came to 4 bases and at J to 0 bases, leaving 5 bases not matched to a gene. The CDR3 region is CASSAPTSGNQETQYF. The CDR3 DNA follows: TGTGCCAGCAGCGCCCCGACTAGCGGGAACCAAGAGACCCAGTACTTC.

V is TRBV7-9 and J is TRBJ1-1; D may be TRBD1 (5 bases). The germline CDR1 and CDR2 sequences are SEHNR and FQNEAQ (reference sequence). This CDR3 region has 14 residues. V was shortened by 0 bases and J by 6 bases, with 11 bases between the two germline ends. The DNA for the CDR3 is TGTGCCAGCAGCTTAGCAGGGGCACGGCCTGAAGCTTTCTTT. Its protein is CASSLAGARPEAFF.

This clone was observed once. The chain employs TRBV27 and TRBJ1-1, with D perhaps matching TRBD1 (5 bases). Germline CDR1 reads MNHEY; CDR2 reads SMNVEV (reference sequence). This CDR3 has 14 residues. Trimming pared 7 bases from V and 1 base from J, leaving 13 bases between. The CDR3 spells CASIPGGRNTEAFF. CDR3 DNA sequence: TGTGCCAGCATTCCCGGGGGTCGGAACACTGAAGCTTTCTTT.

The CDR3 spells CASSYRQGKDQPQHF. CDR3 coding DNA: TGTGCCAGCAGTTACCGACAGGGTAAGGATCAGCCCCAGCATTTT. V usage is TRBV6-5 and J usage is TRBJ1-5; 7 positions agree with TRBD1. V lost 2 bases, J lost 5 bases, and 6 bases stayed unmatched. The CDR3 contains 15 residues. Germline V gives CDR1 MNHEY, CDR2 SVGAGI.

Here the CDR3 reads CASSPSGAGLTDTQYF. The DNA for the CDR3 is TGTGCCAGCAGCCCGTCTGGGGCGGGGCTGACAGATACGCAGTATTTT. V is TRBV7-8 and J is TRBJ2-3; a weak D match, TRBD2 (6 bases). In germline, CDR1 is SGHVS, CDR2 FQNEAQ. Trimming left V 5 bases short and J 3 bases short, with 18 bases between. The CDR3 is made up of 16 amino acids.

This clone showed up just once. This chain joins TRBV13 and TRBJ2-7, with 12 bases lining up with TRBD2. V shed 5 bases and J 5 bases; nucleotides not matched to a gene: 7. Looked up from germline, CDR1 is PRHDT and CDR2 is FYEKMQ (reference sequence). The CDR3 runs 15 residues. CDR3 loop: CASSPTSGRWNEQYF. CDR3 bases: TGTGCCAGCAGCCCGACTAGCGGGAGATGGAACGAGCAGTACTTC.

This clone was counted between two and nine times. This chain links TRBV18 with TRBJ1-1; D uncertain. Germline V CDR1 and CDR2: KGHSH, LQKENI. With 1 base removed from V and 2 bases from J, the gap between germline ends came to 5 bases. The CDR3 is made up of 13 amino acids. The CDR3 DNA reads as TGTGCCAGCTCACCACGCGGAAACACTGAAGCTTTCTTT. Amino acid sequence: CASSPRGNTEAFF.

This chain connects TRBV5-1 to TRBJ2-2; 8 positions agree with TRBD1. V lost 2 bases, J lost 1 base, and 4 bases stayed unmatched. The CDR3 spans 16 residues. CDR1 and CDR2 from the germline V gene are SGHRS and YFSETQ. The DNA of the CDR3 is TGCGCCAGCAGCTTATCCGGGACAGGGAACACCGGGGAGCTGTTTTTT. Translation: CASSLSGTGNTGELFF.

CDR3 DNA: TGTGCCAGCAGTGACTCGGCAGGGGTCAATGAGCAGTTCTTC. Protein: CASSDSAGVNEQFF. The chain recombines TRBV6-4 with TRBJ2-1, with a weak D call TRBD1 (6 bases). Germline values: CDR1 MRHNA, CDR2 SNTAGT. The CDR3 contains 14 residues. Trimming pared 0 bases from V and 6 bases from J, leaving 9 bases between.

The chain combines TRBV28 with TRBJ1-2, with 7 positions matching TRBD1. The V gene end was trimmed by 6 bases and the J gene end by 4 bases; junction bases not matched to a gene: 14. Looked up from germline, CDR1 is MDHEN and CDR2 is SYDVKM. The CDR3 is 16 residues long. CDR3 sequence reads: CASSRDRPPSFYGYTF. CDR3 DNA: TGTGCCAGCAGCCGGGACAGACCCCCTTCCTTCTATGGCTACACCTTC.